The source of this T cell receptor beta chain is a study of blood T cell repertoires in COVID-19. For the study at large: The samples span acute and convalescent COVID-19 from the United States, Italy and Spain. T cells, B-cell-depleted T cells, or PBMCs provided the cDNA or gDNA that served as material.

Authors' methods: Amplification of reference gene primers was used by the study to estimate nucleated cell counts. Measured with immunoSEQ multiplex PCR; TCRdb has only the in-frame clones, and not every one. That table gives V, J and clone size, and the DNA gave D and trimming. The sample contains some 26,000 clones, 87% of which appear only once. The CDR3 sequence is 15 residues long. Germline lookup yields CDR1 SGHTA and CDR2 FQGTGA. The J segment lost 4 bases and the V segment lost 5 bases, leaving 10 bases of the junction unmatched. The sequenced sample consisted of peripheral blood. The clonotype was recovered from a human donor with active COVID-19. The donor label of this sample is uncertain. The chain combines TRBV7-3 with TRBJ2-7; 8 nucleotides match TRBD2. DNA for the CDR3: TGTGCCAGCAGCCCAGGAACTAGCGGCAAGTACGAGCAGTACTTC. This sequence encodes CASSPGTSGKYEQYF.